A single sample is the source of the 30 T cell receptor beta chains below, sequenced in a study of T-cell reconstitution after alpha-beta-depleted transplantation in children. For TCRbeta, the library was prepared with unique molecular identifiers. TCRdb re-derived calls from the PCR reads in MiXCR, one entry per CDR3 protein. The table shows approximately 520,000 distinct CDR3 sequences, with roughly an eighth occurring only once. This specimen was PBMCs, mostly from graft donor cells, taken 180 days after TCRalphabeta/CD19-depleted stem cell transplant. These receptors were taken from a female patient aged 2 to 10 who had a stem cell transplant for aplastic anemia, so the T cells may come from the graft donor.

This clonotype was counted a few times. V usage is TRBV24-1 and J usage is TRBJ2-1; 8 nucleotides line up with TRBD1. With V trimmed by 0 bases and J by 5 bases, 11 bases remained unmatched. This CDR3 comprises 18 residues. Germline V lookup: CDR1 KGHDR, CDR2 SFDVKD. CDR3 in DNA: TGTGCCACCAGTGATTTGAGGACAGGGCCATTATTGCACAATGAGCAGTTCTTC. Amino acid sequence: CATSDLRTGPLLHNEQFF.

As for this clonotype: This may arise from a read error, as a much more abundant clone is one base away. The chain uses TRBV2 and TRBJ2-2; 11 bases match TRBD2. Germline assignment: CDR1 SNHLY and CDR2 FYNNEI. The CDR3 spans 19 residues. This chain's CDR3 is CTSSLVGIPGLAVLEELFF. CDR3 nucleotide sequence: TGTACCAGCAGTTTAGTCGGTATTCCGGGACTAGCGGTGCTCGAGGAGCTGTTTTTT.

In its sample, this clonotype was seen many times. This rearrangement joins TRBV12-3 or TRBV12-4 to TRBJ2-1; tentatively, D is TRBD1 (5 bases). The CDR3 runs to 15 residues. Trimming took 6 bases from V and 3 from J, leaving 15 bases between them. CDR3: CASSQQVKVYNEQFF. CDR3 nucleotides: TGTGCCAGCAGCCAACAGGTAAAAGTCTACAATGAGCAGTTCTTC.

This clonotype showed up just a few times. The chain employs TRBV29-1 and TRBJ2-5, with TRBD1 matching 7 bases. This CDR3 has 12 residues. Germline V gene data show CDR1 as SQVTM and CDR2 as ANQGSEA. The CDR3 nucleotides read TGCGCGGCAGGGGGTAACCAAGAGACCCAGTACTTC. This gives the protein CAAGGNQETQYF.

Only a few counts were recorded for this clonotype. This sequence joins TRBV27 and TRBJ2-5; D is possibly TRBD2 (6 bases). The CDR3 loop spans 14 amino acids. The V gene's germline CDR1 is MNHEY and CDR2 SMNVEV (reference sequence). Trimming left V 7 bases short and J 6 bases short, with 18 bases between. The CDR3 sequence: CASTQSPGLQTQYF. The CDR3 DNA is TGTGCCAGCACCCAATCCCCGGGACTGCAGACCCAGTACTTC.

The chain employs TRBV12-5 and TRBJ2-3; the match to TRBD2 covers 12 bases. Germline CDR1 and CDR2: LGHNT and FRNRAP. The ends lost 6 bases at V and 0 bases at J; junction bases unmatched: 7. The CDR3 totals 17 residues. CDR3 protein: CASGPSGRAPSTDTQYF. The CDR3 bases are TGTGCTAGTGGCCCTAGCGGGAGGGCCCCTAGCACAGATACGCAGTATTTT. Full variable domain (missing parts from reference TRBV12-5 and TRBJ2-3): DARVTQTPRHKVTEMGQEVTMRCQPILGHNTVFWYRQTMMQGLELLAYFRNRAPLDDSGMPKDRFSAEMPDATLATLKIQPSEPRDSAVYFCASGPSGRAPSTDTQYFGPGTRLTVL.

The chain links TRBV7-9 to TRBJ1-2; D not certain. The CDR3 covers 16 residues. V was shortened by 5 bases and J by 3 bases, with 19 bases between the two germline ends. The V gene's germline CDR1 is SEHNR and CDR2 FQNEAQ (reference sequence). CDR3 nucleotide sequence: TGTGCCAGCAGCCCAGACGACCACACAATATACTATGGCTACACCTTC. Translated, it gives CASSPDDHTIYYGYTF.

This rearrangement joins TRBV5-1 to TRBJ1-2; D uncertain. V lost 1 base to trimming and J lost 4 bases, with 14 bases between them. The CDR3 is 15 residues long. CDR1 and CDR2 (germline): SGHRS, YFSETQ. The DNA of the CDR3 is TGCGCCAGCAGCTTGACGAGGAGCCCTAGCTATGGCTACACCTTC. Encoded protein: CASSLTRSPSYGYTF.

The rearrangement joins TRBV10-2 to TRBJ2-5; D uncertain. Germline CDR1 reads WSHSY; CDR2 reads SAAADI. The CDR3 has 13 residues. V lost 3 bases and J 4 bases, leaving 9 bases between the germline ends. The CDR3 spells CASSDPWVETQYF. The CDR3 coding sequence is TGCGCCAGCAGTGACCCCTGGGTAGAGACCCAGTACTTC.

This clonotype came up a few times. V usage is TRBV5-1 and J usage is TRBJ2-1; possible D gene TRBD2, 5 bases. This CDR3 is 13 amino acids long. V was trimmed by 1 base and J by 5 bases, leaving 7 bases between them. Germline V gene data show CDR1 as SGHRS and CDR2 as YFSETQ. CDR3: CASSLPSNNEQFF. DNA for the CDR3: TGCGCCAGCAGCTTGCCTAGCAACAATGAGCAGTTCTTC. Variable domain in full (rest from reference TRBV5-1 and TRBJ2-1): KAGVTQTPRYLIKTRGQQVTLSCSPISGHRSVSWYQQTPGQGLQFLFEYFSETQRNKGNFPGRFSGRQFSNSRSEMNVSTLELGDSALYLCASSLPSNNEQFFGPGTRLTVL.

The chain couples TRBV25-1 to TRBJ1-3, with D unclear. The CDR3 length is 16 residues. The germline V and J ends were trimmed by 7 bases and 2 bases, with 18 bases remaining between them. Germline lookup yields CDR1 MGHDK and CDR2 SYGVNS. The CDR3 is CASTLPGPLPGNTIYF. The CDR3 DNA sequence: TGTGCCAGCACTCTCCCGGGCCCCCTGCCTGGAAACACCATATATTTT. Based on the CDR3 plus reference TRBV25-1 and TRBJ1-3, the full variable domain is EADIYQTPRYLVIGTGKKITLECSQTMGHDKMYWYQQDPGMELHLIHYSYGVNSTEKGDLSSESTVSRIRTEHFPLTLESARPSHTSQYLCASTLPGPLPGNTIYFGEGSWLTVV.

The V gene is TRBV15, the J gene TRBJ2-1, with 7 bases identical to TRBD1. V dropped 4 bases and J dropped 8; count of bases not matched to a gene: 8. The CDR3 loop spans 14 amino acids. Per the germline V gene, CDR1 is LNHNV and CDR2 is YYDKDF (reference sequence). CDR3 nucleotides: TGTGCCACCAGCACAACGTACCAGGGGGATGAGCAGTTCTTC. It specifies CATSTTYQGDEQFF.

This clonotype turned up a few times. This may come from a read error, since a much larger clone is one base off. The chain couples TRBV6-1 to TRBJ2-1, with D hard to call. V was clipped by 4 bases and J by 3 bases, with 7 bases between them. CDR3 length: 13 amino acids. The germline V gene has CDR1 MNHNS and CDR2 SASEGT. CDR3: CASSAYLYNEQFF. CDR3 bases: TGTGCCAGCAGTGCCTACCTCTACAATGAGCAGTTCTTC.

This clonotype came up many times. This sequence joins TRBV9 and TRBJ1-1; D unclear. Germline V lookup: CDR1 SGDLS, CDR2 YYNGEE. V was pared by 1 base and J by 3 bases, with 7 bases between. The CDR3 runs 13 residues. The CDR3 nucleotides are TGTGCCAGCAGCGTACAGCCGTACACTGAAGCTTTCTTT. It yields the protein CASSVQPYTEAFF.

This clonotype was picked up a small number of times. The rearrangement links TRBV12-3 or TRBV12-4 to TRBJ2-2, with 12 bases that match TRBD2. With V trimmed by 6 bases and J by 8 bases, 16 bases remained unmatched. The CDR3 is 18 amino acids. This CDR3 reads CASSRIRGRTSGTGELFF. CDR3 DNA: TGTGCCAGCAGCCGGATCCGCGGGAGGACTAGCGGGACGGGGGAGCTGTTTTTT.

This clonotype was counted only a few times. The rearrangement joins TRBV7-9 to TRBJ2-2; no firm D call. The V end lost 2 bases, the J end lost 3 bases, and 10 bases lay between the germline ends. Germline values: CDR1 SEHNR, CDR2 FQNEAQ (reference sequence). The length of the CDR3 is 15 residues. The CDR3 DNA follows: TGTGCCAGCAGCTTAAAACAGAGAGACACCGGGGAGCTGTTTTTT. Translated, it gives CASSLKQRDTGELFF. Full variable domain (rest looked up from reference TRBV7-9 and TRBJ2-2): DTGVSQNPRHKITKRGQNVTFRCDPISEHNRLYWYRQTLGQGPEFLTYFQNEAQLEKSRLLSDRFSAERPKGSFSTLEIQRTEQGDSAMYLCASSLKQRDTGELFFGEGSRLTVL.

This chain links TRBV5-1 with TRBJ2-7; possibly TRBD2 for D (6 bases). V was trimmed by 0 bases and J by 4 bases, leaving 17 bases between them. The germline V gene has CDR1 SGHRS and CDR2 YFSETQ. The length of the CDR3 is 16 residues. As DNA, the CDR3 is TGCGCCAGCAGCTTGGCCGGGGGTCTACCCCCATACGAGCAGTACTTC. Amino acids: CASSLAGGLPPYEQYF.

This clonotype came up many times. The J gene is TRBJ2-3, the V gene TRBV20-1; 10 nucleotides agree with TRBD2. The V gene's germline CDR1 is DFQATT and CDR2 SNEGSKA (reference sequence). This CDR3 has 17 residues. The V gene end was trimmed by 5 bases and the J gene end by 3 bases; junction bases not matched to a gene: 14. CDR3 bases: TGCAGTGCTCCTCCGCCTAGCGGGAGTAGTGGTACAGATACGCAGTATTTT. The encoded protein is CSAPPPSGSSGTDTQYF.

This clonotype has ten or more counts. The J gene is TRBJ2-2, the V gene TRBV3-1, with D hard to call. This CDR3 has 12 residues. Deletions cut 1 base from V and 8 bases from J, with 5 bases between. Germline values: CDR1 LGHDT, CDR2 YNNKEL (reference sequence). CDR3 sequence (DNA): TGTGCCAGCAGCCAAGTCCCAGGGGAGCTGTTTTTT. It specifies CASSQVPGELFF.

J is TRBJ2-1 and V is TRBV14, with TRBD2 matching 11 bases. Germline CDR1 SGHDN, CDR2 FVKESK. J gave up 3 bases and V 0 bases, and 22 bases lay outside the gene matches. CDR3 length: 23 amino acids. CDR3 coding DNA: TGTGCCAGCAGCCAAGATCCGTCAATCATAGGTTGGTCTAGCGGGAGGCTCTACAATGAGCAGTTCTTC. Translated: CASSQDPSIIGWSSGRLYNEQFF. The whole variable domain, filled in from reference TRBV14 and TRBJ2-1, reads EAGVTQFPSHSVIEKGQTVTLRCDPISGHDNLYWYRRVMGKEIKFLLHFVKESKQDESGMPNNRFLAERTGGTYSTLKVQPAELEDSGVYFCASSQDPSIIGWSSGRLYNEQFFGPGTRLTVL.

This clonotype was picked up many times. The J gene is TRBJ1-6, the V gene TRBV28, with a weak D call TRBD1 (5 bases). This CDR3 has 14 residues. V was pared by 2 bases and J by 10 bases, with 12 bases between. Germline lookup yields CDR1 MDHEN and CDR2 SYDVKM. The CDR3 here is CASSLGATHSPLHF. Written as DNA, the CDR3 is TGTGCCAGCAGTTTAGGGGCCACCCACTCACCCCTCCACTTT.

Remarks on this clonotype: A read error may be the cause here, since a much bigger clone is one base away. The gene calls are TRBV20-1 and TRBJ2-1; no clear D gene. CDR1 DFQATT and CDR2 SNEGSKA come from the germline V gene (reference sequence). CDR3 size: 14 residues. Trimming pared 3 bases from V and 0 bases from J, leaving 9 bases between. For the CDR3, the DNA is TGCAGTGCTAGGGTACACTCCTCCTACAATGAGCAGTTCTTC. Its translation is CSARVHSSYNEQFF.

The sample holds many counts of this clonotype. The chain employs TRBV29-1 and TRBJ1-1, with TRBD1 matching 7 bases. The V and J ends lost 6 bases and 0 bases, in that order; junction bases with no gene match: 10. The CDR3 covers 15 residues. CDR1 and CDR2 (germline): SQVTM, ANQGSEA. CDR3 sequence (DNA): TGCAGCGTCCAACGGGTGGGACAGATGAACACTGAAGCTTTCTTT. Protein: CSVQRVGQMNTEAFF.

The chain combines TRBV12-3 or TRBV12-4 with TRBJ2-5; 8 bases are shared with TRBD1. CDR3 size: 13 residues. V was clipped by 6 bases and J by 7 bases; unmatched bases: 7. This CDR3 reads CASSSDRGRTQYF. The CDR3 DNA reads TGTGCCAGCAGCTCCGACAGGGGACGGACCCAGTACTTC.

This sequence joins TRBV6-1 and TRBJ2-1; 11 bases fit TRBD2. Looked up from germline, CDR1 is MNHNS and CDR2 is SASEGT. The CDR3 contains 16 residues. Germline trimming cut 5 bases from V and 6 bases from J; bases unmatched to any gene: 9. The DNA for the CDR3 is TGTGCCAGCAGTCCTCAACTAGCGGGAGCCCCCAATGAGCAGTTCTTC. Its translation is CASSPQLAGAPNEQFF.

The CDR3, as DNA: TGTGCCAGCAGCCAAACTAGCGGGAGTAAGAATGAGCAGTTCTTC. It yields the protein CASSQTSGSKNEQFF. The chain links TRBV4-2 to TRBJ2-1; 11 bases match TRBD2. V was clipped by 2 bases and J by 7 bases; unmatched bases: 4. This CDR3 contains 15 residues. Germline assignment: CDR1 LGHNA and CDR2 YNFKEQ.

Of note for this clonotype: A much bigger clone sits one base away, suggesting this may be a read error. This sequence joins TRBV20-1 and TRBJ2-3; unclear D gene. The CDR3 totals 13 residues. Between the trimmed V and J ends, which lost 6 bases and 6 bases, there was a span of 16 bases. CDR1 DFQATT and CDR2 SNEGSKA come from the germline V gene (reference sequence). CDR3 bases: TGCAGTGCCTACCCCCGACCAGATGATACGCAGTATTTT. Translated, it gives CSAYPRPDDTQYF.

Ten or more counts support this clonotype. This chain uses TRBV28 with TRBJ1-2; D uncertain. Germline CDR1 MDHEN, CDR2 SYDVKM. The germline V and J ends were trimmed by 3 bases and 1 base, with 6 bases remaining between them. The length of the CDR3 is 13 residues. The CDR3 DNA reads TGTGCCAGCAGTTTGAGGGATAACTATGGCTACACCTTC. Encoded protein: CASSLRDNYGYTF.

The chain joins TRBV29-1 to TRBJ2-1; possibly TRBD2 for D (6 bases). Trimming took off 6 bases at V and 7 bases at J, with 22 bases between the two ends. CDR3 length: 15 residues. Germline CDR1 and CDR2: SQVTM and ANQGSEA. As DNA, the CDR3 is TGCAGCGTGTCCCCGGCCGGGAGTCGCAGGAATGAGCAGTTCTTC. Its translation is CSVSPAGSRRNEQFF.

The chain employs TRBV3-1 and TRBJ2-1; TRBD2 agrees at 10 bases. J was trimmed by 5 bases and V by 0 bases; bases with no gene match: 7. This CDR3 spans 17 amino acids. Looked up from germline, CDR1 is LGHDT and CDR2 is YNNKEL (reference sequence). Here the CDR3 DNA reads TGTGCCAGCAGCCAAGAAAGTCTAGCGGGAGTCAACAATGAGCAGTTCTTC. Amino acid sequence: CASSQESLAGVNNEQFF.